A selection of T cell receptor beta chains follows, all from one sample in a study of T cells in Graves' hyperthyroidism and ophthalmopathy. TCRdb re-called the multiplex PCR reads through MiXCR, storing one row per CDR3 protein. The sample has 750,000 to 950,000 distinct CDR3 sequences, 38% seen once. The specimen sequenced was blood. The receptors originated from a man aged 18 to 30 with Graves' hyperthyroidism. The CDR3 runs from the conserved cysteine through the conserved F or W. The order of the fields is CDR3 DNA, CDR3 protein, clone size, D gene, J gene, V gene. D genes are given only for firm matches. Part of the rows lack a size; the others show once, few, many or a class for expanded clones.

CDR3 DNA: TGTGCCAGCAGCCAACCGGGAGGAAGCGAGCAGTACTTC; CDR3 protein: CASSQPGGSEQYF; clone size: many; D gene: TRBD2; J gene: TRBJ2-7; V gene: TRBV3-1
CDR3 DNA: TGTGCCACCAGTGAACTAGCGGGAGGCGAGGATACGCAGTATTTT; CDR3 protein: CATSELAGGEDTQYF; clone size: -; D gene: TRBD2; J gene: TRBJ2-3; V gene: TRBV24-1
CDR3 DNA: TGTGCCAGCAGTGAACTAGGGGACGGTACTAATGAAAAACTGTTTTTT; CDR3 protein: CASSELGDGTNEKLFF; clone size: -; D gene: -; J gene: TRBJ1-4; V gene: TRBV6-1
CDR3 DNA: TGTGCCAGCAGCTTAGGCGAGGGCCACTCTGGAAACACCATATATTTT; CDR3 protein: CASSLGEGHSGNTIYF; clone size: few; D gene: -; J gene: TRBJ1-3; V gene: TRBV11-2
CDR3 DNA: TGTGCCAGTGCCGGGACAGGGGGCGAGCAGTACTTC; CDR3 protein: CASAGTGGEQYF; clone size: many; D gene: TRBD1; J gene: TRBJ2-7; V gene: TRBV2
CDR3 DNA: TGTGCCAGCAGCTTAGATTATAGGGGATCACCCCTCCACTTT; CDR3 protein: CASSLDYRGSPLHF; clone size: many; D gene: -; J gene: TRBJ1-6; V gene: TRBV11-3
CDR3 DNA: TGTGCCAGCAGCCAAATAGGAAACACTGAAGCTTTCTTT; CDR3 protein: CASSQIGNTEAFF; clone size: -; D gene: -; J gene: TRBJ1-1; V gene: TRBV7-8
CDR3 DNA: TGCGCCAGCAGCCGGTACAGGGAGCGGGAGACCCGGTACTTC; CDR3 protein: CASSRYRERETRYF; clone size: -; D gene: TRBD2; J gene: TRBJ2-5; V gene: TRBV4-1
CDR3 DNA: TGCAGCGTTTCTTTGGGGGCGAACACTGAAGCTTTCTTT; CDR3 protein: CSVSLGANTEAFF; clone size: -; D gene: -; J gene: TRBJ1-1; V gene: TRBV29-1
CDR3 DNA: TGTGCCAGTAGTATGTGGGGACTAGCGGGGGGCGGCACAGATACGCAGTATTTT; CDR3 protein: CASSMWGLAGGGTDTQYF; clone size: few; D gene: TRBD2; J gene: TRBJ2-3; V gene: TRBV19
CDR3 DNA: TGTGCCAGCAGCTGGACCGCGTCGAACACTGAAGCTTTCTTT; CDR3 protein: CASSWTASNTEAFF; clone size: once; D gene: -; J gene: TRBJ1-1; V gene: TRBV7-2
CDR3 DNA: TGTGCCAGCAGTCAATCAGGAGGGGGCTCACCCCTCCACTTT; CDR3 protein: CASSQSGGGSPLHF; clone size: many; D gene: TRBD1; J gene: TRBJ1-6; V gene: TRBV12-3/TRBV12-4
CDR3 DNA: TGTGCCACCAGCAGAGGTGGACAGAACACCGGGGAGCTGTTTTTT; CDR3 protein: CATSRGGQNTGELFF; clone size: -; D gene: -; J gene: TRBJ2-2; V gene: TRBV15
CDR3 DNA: TGTGCCAGTAGTATAGGGGTCGGGGCAGGGCAAGCTAACTATGGCTACACCTTC; CDR3 protein: CASSIGVGAGQANYGYTF; clone size: few; D gene: -; J gene: TRBJ1-2; V gene: TRBV19
CDR3 DNA: TGTGCCAGCAGCCCCCTCCAGCGGAGCTACGAGCAGTACTTC; CDR3 protein: CASSPLQRSYEQYF; clone size: many; D gene: -; J gene: TRBJ2-7; V gene: TRBV7-9
CDR3 DNA: TGCAGCGTTGTAGACAGGGCCCACACTGAAGCTTTCTTT; CDR3 protein: CSVVDRAHTEAFF; clone size: few; D gene: TRBD1; J gene: TRBJ1-1; V gene: TRBV29-1
CDR3 DNA: TGTGCCATCAGCCCCATGGGGGACAGGGTAGAGGAGACCCAGTACTTC; CDR3 protein: CAISPMGDRVEETQYF; clone size: -; D gene: TRBD1; J gene: TRBJ2-5; V gene: TRBV2
CDR3 DNA: TGTGCCAGCAGCTTGCCCCGGGACAGACATCAAGAGACCCAGTACTTC; CDR3 protein: CASSLPRDRHQETQYF; clone size: -; D gene: TRBD1; J gene: TRBJ2-5; V gene: TRBV7-9
CDR3 DNA: TGTGCCAGCAGCTTACCGGGACAGGGAGACTCTGGAAACACCATATATTTT; CDR3 protein: CASSLPGQGDSGNTIYF; clone size: few; D gene: TRBD1; J gene: TRBJ1-3; V gene: TRBV7-9
CDR3 DNA: TGTGCCAGCAGCTCGGTGGGCAGGGACGGCACCTACGAGCAGTACTTC; CDR3 protein: CASSSVGRDGTYEQYF; clone size: -; D gene: -; J gene: TRBJ2-7; V gene: TRBV11-2
CDR3 DNA: TGTGCCAGCTCCCTCAGCCGTGCCTACGAGCAGTACTTC; CDR3 protein: CASSLSRAYEQYF; clone size: few; D gene: -; J gene: TRBJ2-7; V gene: TRBV6-5
CDR3 DNA: TGTGCCAGCAGCAGCCAGCAGGGAAACACTGAAGCTTTCTTT; CDR3 protein: CASSSQQGNTEAFF; clone size: many; D gene: -; J gene: TRBJ1-1; V gene: TRBV7-2
CDR3 DNA: TGTGCCAGCAGCCCTGTGGAGGGGGGCTTTGGAAACACCATATATTTT; CDR3 protein: CASSPVEGGFGNTIYF; clone size: few; D gene: -; J gene: TRBJ1-3; V gene: TRBV7-8
CDR3 DNA: TGTGCCAGCAGCAGTCGTTCCGGGGATGGCTACACCTTC; CDR3 protein: CASSSRSGDGYTF; clone size: -; D gene: -; J gene: TRBJ1-2; V gene: TRBV9
CDR3 DNA: TGTGCCAGCAGCTTATGGGTTGCTCAAGAGACCCAGTACTTC; CDR3 protein: CASSLWVAQETQYF; clone size: many; D gene: -; J gene: TRBJ2-5; V gene: TRBV7-9
CDR3 DNA: TGTGCCAGCCAACTACTAGCGGGGGCCTACGAGCAGTACTTC; CDR3 protein: CASQLLAGAYEQYF; clone size: -; D gene: TRBD2; J gene: TRBJ2-7; V gene: TRBV6-2/TRBV6-3
CDR3 DNA: TGCGCCAGCAGCCCCGGGGCAGGGGACGAGACCCAGTACTTC; CDR3 protein: CASSPGAGDETQYF; clone size: -; D gene: -; J gene: TRBJ2-5; V gene: TRBV5-1
CDR3 DNA: TGTGCCAGCAGTTTTACTGAGGAAAAACTGTTTTTT; CDR3 protein: CASSFTEEKLFF; clone size: few; D gene: -; J gene: TRBJ1-4; V gene: TRBV12-3/TRBV12-4
CDR3 DNA: TGTGCCATCAGTGAAAGGGGGATCCAAGAGACCCAGTACTTC; CDR3 protein: CAISERGIQETQYF; clone size: many; D gene: -; J gene: TRBJ2-5; V gene: TRBV10-3
CDR3 DNA: TGTGCCACCTCATGGGACACCATTAACTATGGCTACACCTTC; CDR3 protein: CATSWDTINYGYTF; clone size: once; D gene: -; J gene: TRBJ1-2; V gene: TRBV19
CDR3 DNA: TGTGCCAGCAGCTTAGGTTCTGGGACTCCAGCCTACGAGCAGTACTTC; CDR3 protein: CASSLGSGTPAYEQYF; clone size: -; D gene: -; J gene: TRBJ2-7; V gene: TRBV9
CDR3 DNA: TGTGCCAGCAGTTACTCACAGGGTGGGGAAAAACTGTTTTTT; CDR3 protein: CASSYSQGGEKLFF; clone size: few; D gene: -; J gene: TRBJ1-4; V gene: TRBV6-5
CDR3 DNA: TGCGCCAGCAGCTTGCCGGGGGATACTGAAGCTTTCTTT; CDR3 protein: CASSLPGDTEAFF; clone size: many; D gene: -; J gene: TRBJ1-1; V gene: TRBV5-1
CDR3 DNA: TGTGCCAGCAGCGTAGGGGGACTAGCGGGTTCGGAGACCCAGTACTTC; CDR3 protein: CASSVGGLAGSETQYF; clone size: few; D gene: TRBD2; J gene: TRBJ2-5; V gene: TRBV9
CDR3 DNA: TGCAGTGCGTACAGGGAAGACTCCTACGAGCAGTACTTC; CDR3 protein: CSAYREDSYEQYF; clone size: few; D gene: -; J gene: TRBJ2-7; V gene: TRBV20-1
CDR3 DNA: TGTGCCAGCAGCTTACAGGAAATGGGGGGCTACACCTTC; CDR3 protein: CASSLQEMGGYTF; clone size: -; D gene: -; J gene: TRBJ1-2; V gene: TRBV11-2
CDR3 DNA: TGTGCCAGCAGGACTATCCGGGACAGTGAAGCTTTCTTT; CDR3 protein: CASRTIRDSEAFF; clone size: many; D gene: TRBD1; J gene: TRBJ1-1; V gene: TRBV2
CDR3 DNA: TGCAGTGCCTGGCTGAACACTGAAGCTTTCTTT; CDR3 protein: CSAWLNTEAFF; clone size: -; D gene: -; J gene: TRBJ1-1; V gene: TRBV20-1
CDR3 DNA: TGTGCCAGCCGGGATCCCAGTGAGACCCAGTACTTC; CDR3 protein: CASRDPSETQYF; clone size: many; D gene: -; J gene: TRBJ2-5; V gene: TRBV19
CDR3 DNA: TGTGCCAGCAGTGAGTTGGGACAGGGGACCTACGAGCAGTACTTC; CDR3 protein: CASSELGQGTYEQYF; clone size: many; D gene: TRBD1; J gene: TRBJ2-7; V gene: TRBV25-1
CDR3 DNA: TGTGCCAGTATCCCGAACAGGGAGCACACCGGGGAGCTGTTTTTT; CDR3 protein: CASIPNREHTGELFF; clone size: many; D gene: -; J gene: TRBJ2-2; V gene: TRBV19
CDR3 DNA: TGTGCCAGCAGCCTCACTAGCGGGGGAAGGAGCGAGCAGTACTTC; CDR3 protein: CASSLTSGGRSEQYF; clone size: many; D gene: TRBD2; J gene: TRBJ2-7; V gene: TRBV7-2
CDR3 DNA: TGTGCCACCAGCCAGGTGATGAACACTGAAGCTTTCTTT; CDR3 protein: CATSQVMNTEAFF; clone size: many; D gene: -; J gene: TRBJ1-1; V gene: TRBV15
CDR3 DNA: TGTGCCAGCAGTGAAACCGGGGCTACTGAAGCTTTCTTT; CDR3 protein: CASSETGATEAFF; clone size: many; D gene: -; J gene: TRBJ1-1; V gene: TRBV25-1
CDR3 DNA: TGTGCCATCAGTGGGACAGGGATCTATGGCTACACCTTC; CDR3 protein: CAISGTGIYGYTF; clone size: many; D gene: TRBD1; J gene: TRBJ1-2; V gene: TRBV10-3
CDR3 DNA: TGCGCCAGCAGCTTAGAGGATGGGTATGGCTACACCTTC; CDR3 protein: CASSLEDGYGYTF; clone size: -; D gene: -; J gene: TRBJ1-2; V gene: TRBV5-1
CDR3 DNA: TGTGCCAGCAGCCTGATCAGGGGCTCCTACGAGCAGTACTTC; CDR3 protein: CASSLIRGSYEQYF; clone size: many; D gene: -; J gene: TRBJ2-7; V gene: TRBV7-2
CDR3 DNA: TGCAGCGTTGGACACCTAAGCACAGATACGCAGTATTTT; CDR3 protein: CSVGHLSTDTQYF; clone size: -; D gene: -; J gene: TRBJ2-3; V gene: TRBV29-1
CDR3 DNA: TGCGCCAGCAGCTTGTTCCCCAGCGAGAACATTGAAGCTTTCTTT; CDR3 protein: CASSLFPSENIEAFF; clone size: -; D gene: -; J gene: TRBJ1-1; V gene: TRBV5-1
CDR3 DNA: TGTGCCAGCAGCCCCAACTCCTATGGGGAGCAGTACTTC; CDR3 protein: CASSPNSYGEQYF; clone size: many; D gene: -; J gene: TRBJ2-7; V gene: TRBV7-3
CDR3 DNA: TGTGCCAGCAGTTTCGCAGGGGACGGCTATGGCTACACCTTC; CDR3 protein: CASSFAGDGYGYTF; clone size: few; D gene: -; J gene: TRBJ1-2; V gene: TRBV12-3/TRBV12-4
CDR3 DNA: TGTGCCAGCAGTCGAACTCGGACAGGGGGCTACCCTTCGTACTTC; CDR3 protein: CASSRTRTGGYPSYF; clone size: -; D gene: TRBD1; J gene: TRBJ2-7; V gene: TRBV11-2
CDR3 DNA: TGTGCCAGCAGCTCGGACAGGGGGCCCGAAAAACTGTTTTTT; CDR3 protein: CASSSDRGPEKLFF; clone size: many; D gene: TRBD1; J gene: TRBJ1-4; V gene: TRBV7-6